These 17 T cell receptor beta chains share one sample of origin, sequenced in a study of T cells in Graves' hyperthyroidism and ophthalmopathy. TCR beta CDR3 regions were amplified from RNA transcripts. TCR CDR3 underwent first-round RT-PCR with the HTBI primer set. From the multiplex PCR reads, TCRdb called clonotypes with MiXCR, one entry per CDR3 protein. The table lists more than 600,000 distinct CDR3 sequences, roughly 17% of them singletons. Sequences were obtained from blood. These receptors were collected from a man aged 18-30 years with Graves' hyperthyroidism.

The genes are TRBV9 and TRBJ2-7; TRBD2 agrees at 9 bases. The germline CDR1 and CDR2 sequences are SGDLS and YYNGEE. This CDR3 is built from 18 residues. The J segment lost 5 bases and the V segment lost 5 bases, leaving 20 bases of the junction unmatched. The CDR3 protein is CASSPRPHAGGPANEQYF. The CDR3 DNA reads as TGTGCCAGCAGTCCCCGACCCCACGCGGGAGGGCCAGCGAACGAGCAGTACTTC.

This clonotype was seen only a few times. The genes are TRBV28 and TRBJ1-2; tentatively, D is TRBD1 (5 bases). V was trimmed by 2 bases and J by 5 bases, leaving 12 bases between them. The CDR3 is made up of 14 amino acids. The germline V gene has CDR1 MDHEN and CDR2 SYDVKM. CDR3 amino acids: CASSLGGGEYGYTF. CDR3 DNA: TGTGCCAGCAGTTTAGGGGGGGGGGAGTATGGCTACACCTTC.

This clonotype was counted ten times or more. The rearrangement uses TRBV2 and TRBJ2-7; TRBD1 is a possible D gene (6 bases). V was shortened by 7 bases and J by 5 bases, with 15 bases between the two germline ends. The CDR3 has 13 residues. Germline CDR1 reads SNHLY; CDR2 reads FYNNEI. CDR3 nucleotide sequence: TGTGCCAGCACGGACAGTAGAAGGGACGAGCAGTACTTC. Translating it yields CASTDSRRDEQYF.

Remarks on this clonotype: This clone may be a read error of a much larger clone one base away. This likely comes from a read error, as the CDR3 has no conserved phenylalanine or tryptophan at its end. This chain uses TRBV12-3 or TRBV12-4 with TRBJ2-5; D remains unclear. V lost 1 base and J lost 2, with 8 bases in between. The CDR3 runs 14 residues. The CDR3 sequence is CASSLGSLQETQYL. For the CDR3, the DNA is TGTGCCAGCAGTTTAGGGTCATTACAAGAGACCCAGTACCTC.

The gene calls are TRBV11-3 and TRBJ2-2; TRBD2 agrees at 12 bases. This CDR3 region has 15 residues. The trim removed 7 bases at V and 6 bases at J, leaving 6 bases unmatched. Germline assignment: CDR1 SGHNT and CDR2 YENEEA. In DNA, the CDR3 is TGTGCCAGCATCTTCGGGACTAGCGGGCCCGGGGAGCTGTTTTTT. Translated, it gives CASIFGTSGPGELFF. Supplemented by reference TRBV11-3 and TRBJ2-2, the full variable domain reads EAGVVQSPRYKIIEKKQPVAFWCNPISGHNTLYWYLQNLGQGPELLIRYENEEAVDDSQLPKDRFSAERLKGVDSTLKIQPAELGDSAVYLCASIFGTSGPGELFFGEGSRLTVL.

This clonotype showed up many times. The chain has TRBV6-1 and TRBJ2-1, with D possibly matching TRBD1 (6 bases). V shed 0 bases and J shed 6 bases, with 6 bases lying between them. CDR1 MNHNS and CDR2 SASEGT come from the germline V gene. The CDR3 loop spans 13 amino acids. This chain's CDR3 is CASSEAGGNEQFF. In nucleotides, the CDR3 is TGTGCCAGCAGTGAAGCAGGGGGCAATGAGCAGTTCTTC.

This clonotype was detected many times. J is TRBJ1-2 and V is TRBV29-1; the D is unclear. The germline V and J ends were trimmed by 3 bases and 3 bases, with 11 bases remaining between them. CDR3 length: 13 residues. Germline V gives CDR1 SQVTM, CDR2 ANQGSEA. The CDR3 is CSVDSGGDYGYTF. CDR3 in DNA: TGCAGCGTTGATTCTGGAGGAGACTATGGCTACACCTTC.

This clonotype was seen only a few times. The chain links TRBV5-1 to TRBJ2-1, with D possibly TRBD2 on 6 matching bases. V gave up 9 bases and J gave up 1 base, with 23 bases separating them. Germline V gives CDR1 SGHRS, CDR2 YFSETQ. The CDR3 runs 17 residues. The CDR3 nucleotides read TGCGCCACCCCAAGAATGGGACTCGCTTCTTCCTACAATGAGCAGTTCTTC. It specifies CATPRMGLASSYNEQFF.

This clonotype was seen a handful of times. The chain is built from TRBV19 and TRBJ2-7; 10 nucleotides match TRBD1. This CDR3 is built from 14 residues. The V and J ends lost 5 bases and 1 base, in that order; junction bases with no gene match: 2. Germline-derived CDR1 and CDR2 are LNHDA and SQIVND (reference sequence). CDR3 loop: CASSGTGASYEQYF. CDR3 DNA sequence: TGTGCCAGTAGTGGGACAGGGGCATCCTACGAGCAGTACTTC.

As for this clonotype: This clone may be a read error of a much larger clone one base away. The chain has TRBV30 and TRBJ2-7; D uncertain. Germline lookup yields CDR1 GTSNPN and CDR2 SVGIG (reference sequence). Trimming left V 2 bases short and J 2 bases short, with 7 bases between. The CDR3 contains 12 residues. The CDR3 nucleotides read TGTGCCTGGAGTAGGAGTGCCTACGAGCAGTACTTC. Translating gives CAWSRSAYEQYF.

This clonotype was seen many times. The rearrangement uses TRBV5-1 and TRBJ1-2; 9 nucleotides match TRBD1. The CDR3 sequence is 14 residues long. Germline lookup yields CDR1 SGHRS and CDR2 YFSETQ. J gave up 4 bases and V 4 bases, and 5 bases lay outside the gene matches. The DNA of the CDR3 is TGCGCCAGCAGCCGGGACAGGGTGATCTATGGCTACACCTTC. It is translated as CASSRDRVIYGYTF. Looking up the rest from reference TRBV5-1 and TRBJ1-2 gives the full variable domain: KAGVTQTPRYLIKTRGQQVTLSCSPISGHRSVSWYQQTPGQGLQFLFEYFSETQRNKGNFPGRFSGRQFSNSRSEMNVSTLELGDSALYLCASSRDRVIYGYTFGSGTRLTVV.

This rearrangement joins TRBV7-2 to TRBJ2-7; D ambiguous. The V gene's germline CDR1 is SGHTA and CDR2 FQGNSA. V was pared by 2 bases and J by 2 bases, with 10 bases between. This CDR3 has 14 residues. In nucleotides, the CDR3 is TGTGCCAGCAGCTTACCCAATTTCCCCTACGAGCAGTACTTC. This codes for CASSLPNFPYEQYF.

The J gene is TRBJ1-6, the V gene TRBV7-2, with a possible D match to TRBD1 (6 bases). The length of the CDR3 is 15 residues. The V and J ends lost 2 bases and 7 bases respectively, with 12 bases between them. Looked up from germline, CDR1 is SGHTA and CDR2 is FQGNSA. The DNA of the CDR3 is TGTGCCAGCAGCTTAACCCGGCAGGGGAATTCACCCCTCCACTTT. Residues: CASSLTRQGNSPLHF. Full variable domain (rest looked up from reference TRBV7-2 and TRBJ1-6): GAGVSQSPSNKVTEKGKDVELRCDPISGHTALYWYRQSLGQGLEFLIYFQGNSAPDKSGLPSDRFSAERTGGSVSTLTIQRTQQEDSAVYLCASSLTRQGNSPLHFGNGTRLTVT.

The DNA for the CDR3 is TGTGCCAGCAGCGGAACTAGCGGGAGGGGTCCGATAACAGATACGCAGTATTTT. It translates to CASSGTSGRGPITDTQYF. The chain has TRBV7-9 and TRBJ2-3, with TRBD2 matching 13 bases. The germline gives CDR1 SEHNR, CDR2 FQNEAQ (reference sequence). Unmatched junction bases numbered 11, after V lost 5 bases and J lost 3 bases. CDR3 length: 18 residues.

The CDR3 DNA sequence: TGTGCCAGCAGCCAAGACCCCCTCCTAGCGGCAGATACGCAGCATTTT. Translated, it gives CASSQDPLLAADTQHF. The genes are TRBV4-2 and TRBJ2-3; no firm D call. The J call may not be correct, given that the DNA end is closer to TRBJ1-5. This CDR3 comprises 16 residues. Per the germline V gene, CDR1 is LGHNA and CDR2 is YNFKEQ.

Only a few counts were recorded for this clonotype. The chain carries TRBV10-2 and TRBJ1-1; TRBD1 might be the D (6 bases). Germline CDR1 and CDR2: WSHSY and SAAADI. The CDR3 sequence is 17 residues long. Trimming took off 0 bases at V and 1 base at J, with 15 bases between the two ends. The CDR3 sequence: CASSESLGGAWNTEAFF. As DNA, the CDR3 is TGCGCCAGCAGTGAGTCTTTGGGGGGCGCATGGAACACTGAAGCTTTCTTT.

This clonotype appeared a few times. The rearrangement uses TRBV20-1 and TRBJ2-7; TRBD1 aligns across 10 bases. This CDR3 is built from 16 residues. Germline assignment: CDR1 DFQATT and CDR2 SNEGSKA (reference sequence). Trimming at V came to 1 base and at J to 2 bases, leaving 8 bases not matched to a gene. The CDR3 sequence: CSARANRTGGTYEQYF. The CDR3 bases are TGCAGTGCTAGAGCAAACAGGACAGGGGGGACCTACGAGCAGTACTTC.